The clone carrying this T cell receptor (beta chain) was detected only a few times. The record originates from a study of blood T cell repertoires in COVID-19. Study as a whole: The study drew acute and convalescent COVID-19 samples from the United States, Italy and Spain. T cells, B-cell-depleted T cells, or PBMCs provided the cDNA or gDNA that served as material.

The germline gives CDR1 MGHRA, CDR2 YSYEKL. This CDR3 is 16 amino acids long. V lost 1 base to trimming and J lost 1 base, with 14 bases between them. Original processing methods: How many nucleated cells were present was estimated from reference gene primer amplification. The table came from immunoSEQ multiplex PCR; TCRdb's copy has only in-frame clones and leaves some out. For V, J and clone size, that table is used; D and trimming come from the DNA. In the table there are about 380,000 clones, around 85% of which are singletons. This sequence was found in a woman under 30 with acute or convalescent COVID-19. The sequencing sample was made of peripheral blood. The chain is built from TRBV4-1 and TRBJ2-7, with D possibly TRBD2 on 6 matching bases. CDR3 DNA sequence: TGCGCCAGCAGCCAAGGGGGGGTTGGGGAATCCTACGAGCAGTACTTC. It is translated as CASSQGGVGESYEQYF.